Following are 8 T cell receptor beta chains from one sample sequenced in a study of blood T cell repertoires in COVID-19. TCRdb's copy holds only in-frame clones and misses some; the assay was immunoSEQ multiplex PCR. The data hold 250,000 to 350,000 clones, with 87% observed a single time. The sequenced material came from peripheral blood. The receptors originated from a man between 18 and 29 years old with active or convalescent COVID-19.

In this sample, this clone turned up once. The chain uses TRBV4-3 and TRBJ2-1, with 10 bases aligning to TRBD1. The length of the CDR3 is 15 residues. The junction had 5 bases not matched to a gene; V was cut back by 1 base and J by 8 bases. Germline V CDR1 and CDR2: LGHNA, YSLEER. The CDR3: CASSQGRGTGDEQFF. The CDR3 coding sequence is TGCGCCAGCAGCCAAGGTAGAGGGACAGGGGATGAGCAGTTCTTC.

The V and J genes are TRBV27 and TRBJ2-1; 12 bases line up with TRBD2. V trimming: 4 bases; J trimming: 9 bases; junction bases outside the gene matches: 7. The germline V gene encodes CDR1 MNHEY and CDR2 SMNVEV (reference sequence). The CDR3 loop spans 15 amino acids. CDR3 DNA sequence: TGTGCCAGCAGTTCCCCTAGCGGGGGGGCTTTTGAGCAGTTCTTC. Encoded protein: CASSSPSGGAFEQFF.

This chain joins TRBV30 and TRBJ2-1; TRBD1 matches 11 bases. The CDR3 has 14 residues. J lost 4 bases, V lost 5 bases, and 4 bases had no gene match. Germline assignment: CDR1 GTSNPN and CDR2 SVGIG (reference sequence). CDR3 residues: CAWAGTGGYNEQFF. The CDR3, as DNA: TGTGCCTGGGCCGGGACAGGGGGATACAATGAGCAGTTCTTC.

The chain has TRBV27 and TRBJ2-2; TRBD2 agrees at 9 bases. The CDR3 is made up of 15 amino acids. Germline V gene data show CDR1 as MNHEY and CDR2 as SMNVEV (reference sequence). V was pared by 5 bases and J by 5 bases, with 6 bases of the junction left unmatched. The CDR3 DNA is TGTGCCAGCAGTCTTAGCGGGAGAGGGACCGGGGAGCTGTTTTTT. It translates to CASSLSGRGTGELFF.

The CDR3: CASSQTGDATEAFF. As DNA, the CDR3 is TGTGCCAGCAGTCAAACAGGGGATGCCACTGAAGCTTTCTTT. The chain recombines TRBV6-5 with TRBJ1-1; 7 bases line up with TRBD1. Germline loops: CDR1 MNHEY, CDR2 SVGAGI. This CDR3 has 14 residues. V lost 5 bases to trimming and J lost 4 bases; unmatched junction nucleotides: 7.

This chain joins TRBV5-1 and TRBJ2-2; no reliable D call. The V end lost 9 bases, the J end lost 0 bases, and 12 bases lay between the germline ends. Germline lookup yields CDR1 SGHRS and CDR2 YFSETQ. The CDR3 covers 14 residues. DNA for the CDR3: TGCGCCACCCAACAGATTCCGAACACCGGGGAGCTGTTTTTT. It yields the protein CATQQIPNTGELFF.

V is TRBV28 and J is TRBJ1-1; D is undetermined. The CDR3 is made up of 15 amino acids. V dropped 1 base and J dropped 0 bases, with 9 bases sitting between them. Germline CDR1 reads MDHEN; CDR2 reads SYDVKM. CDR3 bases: TGTGCCAGCAGTTTATTAGGCGGATTGAACACTGAAGCTTTCTTT. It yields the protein CASSLLGGLNTEAFF.

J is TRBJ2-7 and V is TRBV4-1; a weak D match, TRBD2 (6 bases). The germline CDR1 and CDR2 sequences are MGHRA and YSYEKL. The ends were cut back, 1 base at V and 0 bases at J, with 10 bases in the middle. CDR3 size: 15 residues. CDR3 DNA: TGCGCCAGCAGCCAAGGCCGGGGGTACTCCTACGAGCAGTACTTC. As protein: CASSQGRGYSYEQYF.